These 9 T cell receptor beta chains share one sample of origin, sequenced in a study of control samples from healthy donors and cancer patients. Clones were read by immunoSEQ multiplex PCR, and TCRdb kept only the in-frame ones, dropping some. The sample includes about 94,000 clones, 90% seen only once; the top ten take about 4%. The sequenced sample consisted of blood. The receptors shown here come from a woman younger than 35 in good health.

The CDR3 here is CASSLQSGPGELFF. CDR3 DNA: TGTGCCAGCAGCCTTCAATCTGGCCCCGGGGAGCTGTTTTTT. The chain links TRBV7-2 to TRBJ2-2; no definite D call. There are 14 residues in the CDR3. Germline assignment: CDR1 SGHTA and CDR2 FQGNSA. Trimming shortened V by 5 bases and J by 6 bases, and 13 bases separated the two germline ends.

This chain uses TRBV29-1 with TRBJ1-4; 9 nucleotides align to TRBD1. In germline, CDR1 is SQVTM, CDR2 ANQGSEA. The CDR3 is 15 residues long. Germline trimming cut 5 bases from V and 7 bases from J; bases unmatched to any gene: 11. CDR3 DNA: TGCAGCGTTTCAGACCTGGACAGGGGTGTTGAAAAACTGTTTTTT. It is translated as CSVSDLDRGVEKLFF.

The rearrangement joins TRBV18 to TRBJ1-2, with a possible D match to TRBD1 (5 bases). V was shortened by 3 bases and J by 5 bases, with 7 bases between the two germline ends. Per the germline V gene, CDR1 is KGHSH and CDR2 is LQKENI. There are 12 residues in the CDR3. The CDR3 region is CASSPGPYGYTF. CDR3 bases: TGTGCCAGCTCACCGGGGCCGTATGGCTACACCTTC.

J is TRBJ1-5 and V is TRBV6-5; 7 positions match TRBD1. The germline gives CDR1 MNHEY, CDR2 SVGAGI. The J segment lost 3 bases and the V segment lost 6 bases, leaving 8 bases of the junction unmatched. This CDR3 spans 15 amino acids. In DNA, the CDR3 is TGTGCCAGCAGGGGGGACAGAATTTCCAATCAGCCCCAGCATTTT. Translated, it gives CASRGDRISNQPQHF.

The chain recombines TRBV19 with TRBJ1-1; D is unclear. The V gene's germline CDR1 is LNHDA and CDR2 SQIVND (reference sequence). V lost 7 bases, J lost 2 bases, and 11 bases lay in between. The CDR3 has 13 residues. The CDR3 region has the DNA TGTGCCAGTACAGCTTTTGTCAACACTGAAGCTTTCTTT. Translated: CASTAFVNTEAFF.

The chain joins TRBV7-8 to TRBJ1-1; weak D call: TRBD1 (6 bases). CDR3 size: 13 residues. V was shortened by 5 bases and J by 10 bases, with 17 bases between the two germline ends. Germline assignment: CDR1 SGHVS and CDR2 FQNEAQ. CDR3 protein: CASSKQGGVGAFF. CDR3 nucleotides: TGTGCCAGCAGCAAACAGGGTGGGGTGGGAGCTTTCTTT.

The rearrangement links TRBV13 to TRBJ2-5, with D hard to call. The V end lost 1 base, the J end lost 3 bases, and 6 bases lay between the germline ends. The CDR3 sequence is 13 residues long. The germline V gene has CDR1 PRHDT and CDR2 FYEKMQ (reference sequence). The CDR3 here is CASSLDAEETQYF. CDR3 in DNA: TGTGCCAGCAGCTTAGATGCTGAAGAGACCCAGTACTTC.

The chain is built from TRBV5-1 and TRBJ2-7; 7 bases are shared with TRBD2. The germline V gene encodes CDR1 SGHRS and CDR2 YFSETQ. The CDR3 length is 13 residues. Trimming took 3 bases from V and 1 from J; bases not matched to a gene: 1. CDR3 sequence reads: CASSWDYSYEQYF. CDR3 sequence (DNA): TGCGCCAGCAGCTGGGACTATTCCTACGAGCAGTACTTC.

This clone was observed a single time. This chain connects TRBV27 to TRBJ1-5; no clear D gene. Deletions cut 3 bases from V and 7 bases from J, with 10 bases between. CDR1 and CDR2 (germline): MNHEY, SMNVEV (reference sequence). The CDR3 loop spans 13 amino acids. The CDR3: CASSFGGSQPQHF. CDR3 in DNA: TGTGCCAGCAGTTTCGGTGGCAGCCAGCCCCAGCATTTT.